This record covers a single T cell receptor (beta chain). The antigen remains undetermined. Germline CDR1 and CDR2: SGHTA and FQGNSA. The V end lost 1 base, the J end lost 0 bases, and 7 bases lay between the germline ends. This CDR3 spans 15 amino acids. Patients all relapsed after autologous stem cell transplantation, and there was variation in brentuximab vedotin exposure. This specimen belongs to a study of PD-1 blockade in classical Hodgkin lymphoma. Overall study findings and caveats: Factors driving the repertoire differences, possibly disease activity or prior therapy, remain undefined. Relapsed/refractory patients reportedly had the lowest baseline TCR diversity, below newly diagnosed patients, who were below healthy donors.

The table came from immunoSEQ multiplex PCR; TCRdb's copy has only in-frame clones and leaves some out. The sample lists approximately 89,000 clones, over 80% occurring once. The genes are TRBV7-2 and TRBJ2-1; D unresolved. Sequenced material: peripheral blood mononuclear cells (PBMCs), taken at baseline. The sequence was collected from a human donor with classical Hodgkin lymphoma. CDR3 coding DNA: TGTGCCAGCAGCTTAGACCAGAGCTCCTACAATGAGCAGTTCTTC. It specifies CASSLDQSSYNEQFF.